The present TCR beta chain was sequenced within a study of PD-1 blockade in classical Hodgkin lymphoma. Here immunoSEQ multiplex PCR was the method, and the copy in TCRdb shows in-frame clones only, minus some. Of more than 40,000 clones listed, roughly 78% are singletons. The length of the CDR3 is 15 residues. Germline-derived CDR1 and CDR2 are SGHRS and YFSETQ. V shed 0 bases and J 5 bases; nucleotides not matched to a gene: 4. Stated time point: cycle 4 day 1 (C4D1), after five to seven weeks of nivolumab. Each patient experienced a relapse that followed autologous stem cell transplantation, and brentuximab vedotin exposure varied.

The chain employs TRBV5-1 and TRBJ1-1, with 10 bases lining up with TRBD1. Source: peripheral blood mononuclear cells (PBMCs), taken before the fourth cycle of nivolumab. The sequence was collected from a human donor with classical Hodgkin lymphoma. CDR3 nucleotides: TGCGCCAGCAGCTTGGCCCGGACAGGGGGGACTGAAGCTTTCTTT. Its protein is CASSLARTGGTEAFF.